What follows are 21 T cell receptor beta chains derived from one specimen sequenced in a study of CD8 T cells in ankylosing spondylitis. Broader study findings: Blood from ankylosing spondylitis patients appeared to carry a characteristic roughly 8-variant TCR beta motif.

A single record per CDR3 protein comes from TCRdb applying MiXCR to the 5' RACE reads. The data show fewer than 400,000 distinct CDR3 sequences, approximately 20% seen once. Antigens of these TCRs are unknown. Sequences were obtained from blood, either unsorted or a sorted T cell fraction (not recorded which). Receptor source: a male donor with ankylosing spondylitis.

This chain uses TRBV3-1 with TRBJ1-1; no definite D call. Trimming took 3 bases from V and 0 from J, leaving 8 bases between them. The CDR3 loop spans 14 amino acids. Looked up from germline, CDR1 is LGHDT and CDR2 is YNNKEL (reference sequence). The CDR3 coding sequence is TGTGCCAGCAGCCACCTGGGGATGAACACTGAAGCTTTCTTT. It specifies CASSHLGMNTEAFF.

The chain recombines TRBV4-1 with TRBJ1-5; 8 nucleotides agree with TRBD1. Germline assignment: CDR1 MGHRA and CDR2 YSYEKL. The CDR3 extends over 15 amino acids. With 1 base clipped from V and 4 bases from J, the junction kept 3 bases outside the gene matches. The DNA for the CDR3 is TGCGCCAGCAGCCAAGGGGACAGGCCGAATCAGCCCCAGCATTTT. Protein: CASSQGDRPNQPQHF.

The gene calls are TRBV25-1 and TRBJ2-7; 8 bases are shared with TRBD1. V lost 1 base to trimming and J lost 2 bases; unmatched junction nucleotides: 4. CDR1 and CDR2 (germline): MGHDK, SYGVNS. This CDR3 is built from 15 residues. In nucleotides, the CDR3 is TGTGCCAGCAGTGAATTCGACAGGGGTCCCTACGAGCAGTACTTC. Protein product: CASSEFDRGPYEQYF.

The J gene is TRBJ2-5, the V gene TRBV6-4; 13 bases agree with TRBD2. Losses at the gene ends were 4 bases for V and 5 bases for J; bases not matched to a gene: 7. The germline V gene has CDR1 MRHNA and CDR2 SNTAGT. There are 16 residues in the CDR3. The CDR3 loop is CASSGGLAGDRETQYF. The CDR3 nucleotides read TGTGCCAGCAGTGGAGGACTAGCGGGGGATCGGGAGACCCAGTACTTC.

This clonotype was recorded a few times. J is TRBJ2-1 and V is TRBV20-1; possibly TRBD2 for D (6 bases). Deletions cut 2 bases from V and 7 bases from J, with 6 bases between. In germline, CDR1 is DFQATT, CDR2 SNEGSKA (reference sequence). The CDR3 contains 11 residues. CDR3 bases: TGCAGTGCTAGACTAGCGAATGAGCAGTTCTTC. It translates to CSARLANEQFF.

This clonotype came up a few times. The chain uses TRBV4-1 and TRBJ2-1; 10 bases match TRBD2. The CDR3 consists of 15 residues. The junction had 0 bases not matched to a gene; V was cut back by 1 base and J by 3 bases. Germline loops: CDR1 MGHRA, CDR2 YSYEKL. The CDR3 nucleotides are TGCGCCAGCAGCCAAGCTAGCGGGGGCTACAATGAGCAGTTCTTC. Translating gives CASSQASGGYNEQFF.

The V call is TRBV29-1, the J call TRBJ2-1; 11 bases line up with TRBD2. Looked up from germline, CDR1 is SQVTM and CDR2 is ANQGSEA. The V segment lost 8 bases and the J segment 3 bases; nucleotides outside the gene matches: 6. The CDR3 consists of 14 residues. CDR3 region: CSFIGTSGYNEQFF. The CDR3 DNA reads as TGCAGCTTTATTGGGACTAGCGGCTACAATGAGCAGTTCTTC.

This chain joins TRBV5-1 and TRBJ2-3; TRBD2 aligns across 10 bases. J gave up 6 bases and V 4 bases, and 8 bases lay outside the gene matches. The CDR3 has 15 residues. CDR1 SGHRS and CDR2 YFSETQ come from the germline V gene. The CDR3 sequence: CASSAWTSGSDTQYF. For the CDR3, the DNA is TGCGCCAGCAGCGCCTGGACTAGCGGCTCCGATACGCAGTATTTT.

The chain couples TRBV18 to TRBJ2-1; tentatively, D is TRBD2 (6 bases). Germline V lookup: CDR1 KGHSH, CDR2 LQKENI. The length of the CDR3 is 17 residues. Trimming pared 2 bases from V and 2 bases from J, leaving 16 bases between. CDR3 sequence reads: CASSPRRDSQTYNEQFF. DNA of the CDR3: TGTGCCAGCTCACCAAGGCGGGATTCTCAAACCTACAATGAGCAGTTCTTC.

This chain links TRBV10-3 with TRBJ1-1; possible D gene TRBD1, 5 bases. V was trimmed by 3 bases and J by 3 bases, leaving 20 bases between them. The CDR3 covers 17 residues. Germline V gives CDR1 ENHRY, CDR2 SYGVKD. DNA of the CDR3: TGTGCCATCAGTGACCCATCGAGGGGAGGCGACGACACTGAAGCTTTCTTT. It translates to CAISDPSRGGDDTEAFF.

The chain recombines TRBV6-5 with TRBJ2-2, with D unclear. Between the trimmed V and J ends, which lost 4 bases and 4 bases, there was a span of 10 bases. The CDR3 sequence is 14 residues long. In germline, CDR1 is MNHEY, CDR2 SVGAGI. The chain's CDR3 is CASSWGSPTGELFF. For the CDR3, the DNA is TGTGCCAGCAGTTGGGGATCACCCACCGGGGAGCTGTTTTTT.

About this clonotype: At one of its ends the junction is not consistent with the germline gene, which may arise from a read error. V is TRBV7-3 and J is TRBJ1-1; tentatively, D is TRBD1 (5 bases). Germline loops: CDR1 SGHTA, CDR2 FQGTGA. The CDR3 extends over 16 amino acids. In nucleotides, the CDR3 is TGTGCCAGCAGATTAACAGGAGGTTCTTTGAACACTGAAGCTTTCTTT. Translation gives CASRLTGGSLNTEAFF.

The chain carries TRBV18 and TRBJ2-3; TRBD2 aligns across 11 bases. CDR3 length: 16 amino acids. V was pared by 2 bases and J by 2 bases, with 3 bases of the junction left unmatched. Per the germline V gene, CDR1 is KGHSH and CDR2 is LQKENI. CDR3: CASSPRLAGFTDTQYF. CDR3 nucleotide sequence: TGTGCCAGCTCACCAAGACTAGCGGGATTCACAGATACGCAGTATTTT. Combining the CDR3 with reference TRBV18 and TRBJ2-3 gives the whole variable domain NAGVMQNPRHLVRRRGQEARLRCSPMKGHSHVYWYRQLPEEGLKFMVYLQKENIIDESGMPKERFSAEFPKEGPSILRIQQVVRGDSAAYFCASSPRLAGFTDTQYFGPGTRLTVL.

This clonotype was observed a few times. The chain links TRBV7-2 to TRBJ2-7, with 10 bases matching TRBD2. Unmatched junction bases numbered 6, after V lost 4 bases and J lost 0 bases. The CDR3 totals 16 residues. Germline CDR1 and CDR2: SGHTA and FQGNSA. Written as DNA, the CDR3 is TGTGCCAGCAGCTCATGGACTAGCGGAAGCTCCTACGAGCAGTACTTC. Translation gives CASSSWTSGSSYEQYF.

The V and J genes are TRBV30 and TRBJ2-5; D possibly corresponds to TRBD2 (5 bases). This CDR3 spans 11 amino acids. CDR1 is GTSNPN and CDR2 is SVGIG in the germline V gene (reference sequence). In DNA form, the CDR3 reads TGTGCTCGGGCTGGGAGAGAGACCCAGTACTTC. It encodes CARAGRETQYF.

This clonotype has only a few counts. This chain uses TRBV20-1 with TRBJ2-3; the match to TRBD2 covers 8 bases. The J segment lost 1 base and the V segment lost 4 bases, leaving 7 bases of the junction unmatched. Germline loops: CDR1 DFQATT, CDR2 SNEGSKA (reference sequence). The length of the CDR3 is 15 residues. The CDR3 DNA reads as TGCAGTGCTACCCCCGCAGCGGGAGGCACAGATACGCAGTATTTT. Translating gives CSATPAAGGTDTQYF.

The rearrangement uses TRBV12-3 or TRBV12-4 and TRBJ2-2; 14 positions agree with TRBD2. The CDR3 contains 17 residues. Trimming removed 5 bases from V and 6 bases from J; junction bases left unmatched: 8. The DNA of the CDR3 is TGTGCCAGCAGTCAGGGACTAGCGGGAGCGGTGGCCGGGGAGCTGTTTTTT. Translation: CASSQGLAGAVAGELFF.

This clonotype was picked up one time. The J gene is TRBJ2-2, the V gene TRBV4-2, with 7 bases identical to TRBD2. Looked up from germline, CDR1 is LGHNA and CDR2 is YNFKEQ. Unmatched junction bases numbered 7, after V lost 0 bases and J lost 3 bases. This CDR3 spans 17 amino acids. In DNA form, the CDR3 reads TGTGCCAGCAGCCAAGATAATAGGCTAGCGGACACCGGGGAGCTGTTTTTT. Translated: CASSQDNRLADTGELFF.

This clonotype was observed a few times. The chain couples TRBV28 to TRBJ2-7; 7 bases are shared with TRBD1. V was clipped by 3 bases and J by 6 bases; unmatched bases: 8. CDR3 size: 14 residues. Germline CDR1 reads MDHEN; CDR2 reads SYDVKM. The CDR3 DNA reads as TGTGCCAGCAGTTTCATACGGACAGGCCCCGAGCAGTACTTC. It yields the protein CASSFIRTGPEQYF.

Only a few counts were recorded for this clonotype. The chain joins TRBV29-1 to TRBJ2-5; perhaps TRBD2 as D (6 bases). Germline-derived CDR1 and CDR2 are SQVTM and ANQGSEA. Trimming left V 4 bases short and J 5 bases short, with 11 bases between. This CDR3 has 12 residues. The CDR3 DNA is TGCAGCGTTGGGGGGGTGATGGAGACCCAGTACTTC. This translates into CSVGGVMETQYF.

This clonotype occurred a few times. V is TRBV28 and J is TRBJ2-3; 7 bases are a match to TRBD1. Germline trimming cut 6 bases from V and 2 bases from J; bases unmatched to any gene: 11. The V gene's germline CDR1 is MDHEN and CDR2 SYDVKM. CDR3 length: 16 amino acids. Written as DNA, the CDR3 is TGTGCCAGCAGCCGAATTTTGGGACAGAACACAGATACGCAGTATTTT. Its protein is CASSRILGQNTDTQYF.